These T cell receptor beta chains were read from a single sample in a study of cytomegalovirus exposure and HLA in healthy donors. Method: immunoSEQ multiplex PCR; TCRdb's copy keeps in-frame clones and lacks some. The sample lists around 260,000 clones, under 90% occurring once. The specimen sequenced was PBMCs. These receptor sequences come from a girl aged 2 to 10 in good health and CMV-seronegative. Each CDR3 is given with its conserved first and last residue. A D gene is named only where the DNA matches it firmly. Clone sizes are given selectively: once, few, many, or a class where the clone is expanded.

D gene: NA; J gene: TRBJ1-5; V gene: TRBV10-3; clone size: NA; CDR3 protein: CAISESAEEPQHF; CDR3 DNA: TGTGCCATCAGTGAGTCAGCTGAGGAGCCCCAGCATTTT
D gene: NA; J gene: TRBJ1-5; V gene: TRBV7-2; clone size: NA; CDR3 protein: CASSFPGLPQHF; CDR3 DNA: TGTGCCAGCAGCTTTCCAGGGTTGCCCCAGCATTTT
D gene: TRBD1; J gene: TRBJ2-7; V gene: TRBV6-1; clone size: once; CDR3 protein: CASSEGDRYSYEQYF; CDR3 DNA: TGTGCCAGCAGTGAAGGGGACAGGTACTCCTACGAGCAGTACTTC
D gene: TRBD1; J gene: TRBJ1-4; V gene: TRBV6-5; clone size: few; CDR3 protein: CASSSGQGPEKLFF; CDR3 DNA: TGTGCCAGCAGTTCGGGACAGGGGCCTGAAAAACTGTTTTTT
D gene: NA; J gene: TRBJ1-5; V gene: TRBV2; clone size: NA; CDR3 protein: CASRDSGQPQHF; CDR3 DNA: TGTGCCAGCAGGGACAGTGGACAGCCCCAGCATTTT
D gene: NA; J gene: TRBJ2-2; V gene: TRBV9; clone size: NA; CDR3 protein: CASSVVFSTGELFF; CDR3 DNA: TGTGCCAGCAGCGTAGTATTTTCGACCGGGGAGCTGTTTTTT
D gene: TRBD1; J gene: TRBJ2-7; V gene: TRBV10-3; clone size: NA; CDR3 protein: CAISDTIRQGAYEQYF; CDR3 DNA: TGTGCCATCAGCGACACTATACGTCAGGGGGCCTACGAGCAGTACTTC
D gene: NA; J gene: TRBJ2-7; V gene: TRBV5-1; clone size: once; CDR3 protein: CASSFTRDYEQYF; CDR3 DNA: TGCGCCAGCAGCTTTACGCGAGATTACGAGCAGTACTTC
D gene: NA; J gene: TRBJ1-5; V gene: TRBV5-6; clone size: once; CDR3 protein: CASSFGEPRDNQPQHF; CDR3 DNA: TGTGCCAGCAGCTTCGGGGAGCCCAGAGACAATCAGCCCCAGCATTTT
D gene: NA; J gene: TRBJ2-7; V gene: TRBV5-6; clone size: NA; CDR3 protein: CASSRLVFGYEQYF; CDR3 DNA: TGTGCCAGCAGCCGTCTAGTGTTTGGTTACGAGCAGTACTTC
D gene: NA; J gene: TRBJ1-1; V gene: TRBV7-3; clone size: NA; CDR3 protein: CASSSGMNTEAFF; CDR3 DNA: TGTGCCAGCAGCTCCGGGATGAACACTGAAGCTTTCTTT
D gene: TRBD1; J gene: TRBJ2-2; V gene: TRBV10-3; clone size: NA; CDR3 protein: CATTDRDTGELFF; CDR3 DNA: TGTGCCACTACAGACAGGGACACCGGGGAGCTGTTTTTT
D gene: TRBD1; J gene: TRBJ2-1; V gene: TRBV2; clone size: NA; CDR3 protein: CASSDLKTGMVDEQFF; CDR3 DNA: TGTGCCAGCAGTGACTTGAAGACAGGGATGGTCGATGAGCAGTTCTTC
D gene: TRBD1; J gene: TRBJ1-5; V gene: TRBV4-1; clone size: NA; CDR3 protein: CASSLSGTAIEPQHF; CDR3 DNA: TGCGCCAGCAGCCTCTCCGGGACAGCCATCGAGCCCCAGCATTTT
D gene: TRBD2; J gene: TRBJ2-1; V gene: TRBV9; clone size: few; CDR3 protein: CASSVAPLAGVHEQFF; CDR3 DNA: TGTGCCAGCAGCGTAGCCCCACTAGCGGGAGTACATGAGCAGTTCTTC
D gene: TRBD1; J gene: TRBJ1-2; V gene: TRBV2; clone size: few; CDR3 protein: CASSRDRAYGYTF; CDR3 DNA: TGTGCCAGCAGTCGGGACAGGGCCTATGGCTACACCTTC
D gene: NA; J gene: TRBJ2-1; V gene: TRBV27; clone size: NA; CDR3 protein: CASSWLAVSYNEQFF; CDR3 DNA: TGTGCCAGCAGTTGGCTAGCTGTCTCCTACAATGAGCAGTTCTTC
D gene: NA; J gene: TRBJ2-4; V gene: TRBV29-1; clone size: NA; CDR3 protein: CSVDFDGKNIQYF; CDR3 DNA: TGCAGCGTTGACTTTGACGGGAAAAACATTCAGTACTTC
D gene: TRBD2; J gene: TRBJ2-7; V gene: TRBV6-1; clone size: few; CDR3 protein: CATFGLAGGYEQYF; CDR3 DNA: TGTGCCACCTTCGGACTAGCGGGGGGCTACGAGCAGTACTTC
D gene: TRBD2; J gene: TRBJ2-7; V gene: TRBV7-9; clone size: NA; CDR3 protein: CASSFSGRDYEQYF; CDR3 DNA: TGTGCCAGCAGCTTTAGCGGGAGGGACTACGAGCAGTACTTC
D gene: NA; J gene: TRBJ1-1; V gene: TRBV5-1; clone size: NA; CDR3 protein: CASSLGATGGTEAFF; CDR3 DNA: TGCGCCAGCAGCTTGGGCGCGACAGGAGGCACTGAAGCTTTCTTT
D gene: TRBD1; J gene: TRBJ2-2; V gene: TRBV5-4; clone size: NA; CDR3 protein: CASSLAARGPAGELFF; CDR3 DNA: TGTGCCAGCAGCTTGGCGGCCAGGGGGCCCGCCGGGGAGCTGTTTTTT
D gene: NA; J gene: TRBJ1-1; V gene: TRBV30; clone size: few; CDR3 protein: CAWSALGARNTEAFF; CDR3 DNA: TGTGCCTGGAGTGCCCTCGGTGCTCGGAACACTGAAGCTTTCTTT
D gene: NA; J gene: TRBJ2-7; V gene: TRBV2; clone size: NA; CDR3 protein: CASSERGRHPYEQYF; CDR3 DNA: TGTGCCAGCAGTGAGAGAGGCCGGCATCCCTACGAGCAGTACTTC
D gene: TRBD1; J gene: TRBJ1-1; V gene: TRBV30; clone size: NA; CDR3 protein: CAWSRQGVGEAFF; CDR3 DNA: TGTGCCTGGAGTAGACAGGGGGTTGGCGAAGCTTTCTTT
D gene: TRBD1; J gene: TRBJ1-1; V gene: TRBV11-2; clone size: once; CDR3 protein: CASSLPGGRTEAFF; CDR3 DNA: TGTGCCAGCAGCCTCCCAGGGGGGAGGACTGAAGCTTTCTTT
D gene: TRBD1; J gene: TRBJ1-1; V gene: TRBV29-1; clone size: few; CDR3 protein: CSVRTGGSTEAFF; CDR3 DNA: TGCAGCGTTAGAACAGGGGGTAGCACTGAAGCTTTCTTT
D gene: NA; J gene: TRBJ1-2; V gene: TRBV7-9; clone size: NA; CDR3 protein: CASSLATGTNYGYTF; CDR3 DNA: TGTGCCAGCAGCTTAGCGACGGGAACCAACTATGGCTACACCTTC
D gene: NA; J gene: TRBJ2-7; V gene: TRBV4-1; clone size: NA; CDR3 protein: CASSPPGFYEQYF; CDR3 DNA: TGCGCCAGCAGCCCTCCGGGGTTCTACGAGCAGTACTTC
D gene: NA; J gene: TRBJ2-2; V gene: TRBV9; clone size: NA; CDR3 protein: CASSVEATGELFF; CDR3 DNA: TGTGCCAGCAGCGTCGAGGCCACCGGGGAGCTGTTTTTT
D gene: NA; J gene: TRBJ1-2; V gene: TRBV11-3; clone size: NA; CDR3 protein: CASSLDGTRGSRGYTF; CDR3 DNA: TGTGCCAGCAGCTTAGATGGAACCAGGGGAAGTCGTGGCTACACCTTC
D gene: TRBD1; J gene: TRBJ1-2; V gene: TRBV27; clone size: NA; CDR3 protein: CASSGGTGYYGYTF; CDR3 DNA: TGTGCCAGCAGTGGTGGGACAGGCTACTATGGCTACACCTTC
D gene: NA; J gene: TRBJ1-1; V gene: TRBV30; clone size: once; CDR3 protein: CAWSTTYSTEAFF; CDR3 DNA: TGTGCCTGGAGTACAACCTACAGCACTGAAGCTTTCTTT
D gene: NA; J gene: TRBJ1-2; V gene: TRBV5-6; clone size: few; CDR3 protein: CASSLQSNYGYTF; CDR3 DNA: TGTGCCAGCAGCTTACAGTCTAACTATGGCTACACCTTC
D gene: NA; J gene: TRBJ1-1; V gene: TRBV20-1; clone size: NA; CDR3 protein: CSASSFVEAFF; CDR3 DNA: TGCAGTGCTAGTAGTTTCGTTGAAGCTTTCTTT
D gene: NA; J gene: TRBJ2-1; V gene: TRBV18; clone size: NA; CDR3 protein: CASSSVVETPHNEQFF; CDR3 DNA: TGTGCCAGTTCGTCGGTGGTTGAGACACCCCACAATGAGCAGTTCTTC
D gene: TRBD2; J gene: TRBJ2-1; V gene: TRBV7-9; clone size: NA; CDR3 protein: CASSPTSGGNYNEQFF; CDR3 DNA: TGTGCCAGCAGCCCGACTAGCGGGGGGAACTACAATGAGCAGTTCTTC
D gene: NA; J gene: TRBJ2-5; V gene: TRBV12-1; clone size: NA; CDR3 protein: CASSPLKIAGADRGETQYF; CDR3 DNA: TGTGCCAGCAGCCCTTTAAAAATAGCGGGGGCTGACCGGGGGGAGACCCAGTACTTC
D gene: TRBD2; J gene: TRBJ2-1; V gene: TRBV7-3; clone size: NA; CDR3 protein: CASSSGLAAYNEQFF; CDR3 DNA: TGTGCCAGCAGCTCTGGACTAGCGGCCTACAATGAGCAGTTCTTC
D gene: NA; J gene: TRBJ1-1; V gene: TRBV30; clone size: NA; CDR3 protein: CAWGAWGGEDTEAFF; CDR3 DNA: TGTGCCTGGGGAGCTTGGGGAGGTGAGGACACTGAAGCTTTCTTT
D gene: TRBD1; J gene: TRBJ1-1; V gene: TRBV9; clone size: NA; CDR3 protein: CASSVSTGGGNEAFF; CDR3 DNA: TGTGCCAGCAGCGTCTCGACAGGGGGAGGAAATGAAGCTTTCTTT
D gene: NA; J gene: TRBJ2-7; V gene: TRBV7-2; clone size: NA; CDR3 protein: CASSLEWRQTYEQYF; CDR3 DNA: TGTGCCAGCAGCTTAGAATGGCGACAAACCTACGAGCAGTACTTC
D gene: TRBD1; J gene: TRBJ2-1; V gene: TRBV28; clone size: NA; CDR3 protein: CASITGGSEQFF; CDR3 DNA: TGTGCCAGCATTACAGGGGGAAGTGAGCAGTTCTTC
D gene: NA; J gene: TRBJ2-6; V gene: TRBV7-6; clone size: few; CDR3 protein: CASSGASLKGANVLTF; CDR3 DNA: TGTGCCAGCAGCGGGGCCTCGCTGAAAGGGGCCAACGTCCTGACTTTC
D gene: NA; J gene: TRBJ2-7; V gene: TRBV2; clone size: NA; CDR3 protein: CASSLGGYEQYF; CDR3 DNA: TGTGCCAGCAGCTTAGGAGGCTACGAGCAGTACTTC
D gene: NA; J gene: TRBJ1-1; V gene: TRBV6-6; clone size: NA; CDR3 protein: CASSYSRSGTEAFF; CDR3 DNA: TGTGCCAGCAGTTACTCGAGGTCGGGCACTGAAGCTTTCTTT
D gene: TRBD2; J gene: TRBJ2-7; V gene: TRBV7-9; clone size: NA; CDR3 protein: CASSSDGLKREEYEQYF; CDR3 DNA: TGTGCCAGCAGCTCCGACGGCCTAAAGCGGGAGGAATACGAGCAGTACTTC
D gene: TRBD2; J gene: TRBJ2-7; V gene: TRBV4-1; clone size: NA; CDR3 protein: CASSQEAGGSYEQYF; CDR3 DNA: TGCGCCAGCAGCCAAGAGGCGGGGGGATCCTACGAGCAGTACTTC
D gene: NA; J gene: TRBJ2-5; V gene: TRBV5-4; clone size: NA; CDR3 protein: CASSLAQGGTETQYF; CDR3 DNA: TGTGCCAGCAGCTTGGCGCAGGGAGGTACGGAGACCCAGTACTTC
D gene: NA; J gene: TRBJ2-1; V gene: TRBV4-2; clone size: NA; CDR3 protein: CASSQAERSSYNEQFF; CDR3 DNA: TGTGCCAGCAGCCAAGCGGAAAGGAGCTCCTACAATGAGCAGTTCTTC
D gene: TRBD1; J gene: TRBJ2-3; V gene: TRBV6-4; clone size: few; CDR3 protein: CASSDLTGGRVTQYF; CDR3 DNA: TGTGCCAGCAGTGACCTGACAGGGGGGAGGGTTACGCAGTATTTT
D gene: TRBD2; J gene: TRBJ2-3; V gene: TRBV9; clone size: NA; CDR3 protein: CASSSTKRGWTDTQYF; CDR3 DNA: TGTGCCAGCAGCTCCACGAAGCGGGGTTGGACAGATACGCAGTATTTT
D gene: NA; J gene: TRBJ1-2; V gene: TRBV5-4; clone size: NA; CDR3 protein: CASSLVGLEGYTF; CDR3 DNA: TGTGCCAGCAGCTTGGTCGGACTAGAAGGCTACACCTTC
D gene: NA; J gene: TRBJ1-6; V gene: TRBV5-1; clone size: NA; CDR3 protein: CASSHPASNSPLHF; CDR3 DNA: TGCGCCAGCAGTCACCCCGCGAGTAATTCACCCCTCCACTTT
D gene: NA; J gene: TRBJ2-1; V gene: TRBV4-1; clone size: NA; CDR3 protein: CASSLLGGEEQFF; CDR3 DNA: TGCGCCAGCAGCCTTCTAGGAGGGGAAGAGCAGTTCTTC
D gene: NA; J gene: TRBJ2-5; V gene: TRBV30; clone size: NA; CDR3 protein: CAWTGAETQYF; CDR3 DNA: TGTGCCTGGACAGGGGCCGAGACCCAGTACTTC
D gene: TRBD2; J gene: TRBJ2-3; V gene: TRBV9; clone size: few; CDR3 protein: CASSVVERGGPDTQYF; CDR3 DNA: TGTGCCAGCAGCGTAGTGGAGCGGGGAGGCCCAGATACGCAGTATTTT
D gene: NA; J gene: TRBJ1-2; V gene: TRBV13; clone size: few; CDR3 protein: CASSLDSYYGYTF; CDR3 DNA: TGTGCCAGCAGCTTAGACAGCTACTATGGCTACACCTTC
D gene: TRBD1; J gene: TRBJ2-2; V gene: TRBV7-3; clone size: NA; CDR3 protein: CASSLTGTGTGELFF; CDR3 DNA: TGTGCCAGCAGCTTAACCGGGACAGGAACCGGGGAGCTGTTTTTT